This T cell receptor beta chain is drawn from a study of T-cell memory formation after mild COVID-19. Whole-study context: There were largely donor-specific TCR clusters.

5'RACE primed from the constant segment yielded TCR alpha and TCR beta cDNA libraries bearing sample barcodes and UMIs. One entry per CDR3 protein, called by TCRdb with MiXCR from the 5' RACE reads. The data hold some 120,000 distinct CDR3 sequences, with 15% to 20% observed a single time. Germline loops: CDR1 MNHNY, CDR2 SVGAGI (reference sequence). V was shortened by 5 bases and J by 2 bases, with 14 bases between the two germline ends. This CDR3 contains 15 residues. This clonotype was found a few times. The antigen remains unidentified. Study results and limitations: Mainly CM and EM harbored the contracting CD4+ clones; mainly EMRA harbored the CD8+ ones.

The chain couples TRBV6-6 to TRBJ2-3; possibly TRBD2 for D (6 bases). The sequenced sample was PBMCs or a T cell subset sorted from them (not recorded which). The sequence derives from an adult woman who had mild COVID-19 (a few samples of this study predate the infection). Cell type and time point are not known. The CDR3 here is CASSTPGSDTDTQYF. CDR3 DNA sequence: TGTGCCAGCAGTACCCCCGGGAGCGACACAGATACGCAGTATTTT.